Below, one T cell receptor beta chain is given with its context. The data are from a study of T cells after somatic rescue of genetic block. Assay: immunoSEQ multiplex PCR; the TCRdb copy retains only in-frame clones and omits some. The repertoire has tens of thousands of clones, just under 95% of them found once; the top ten carry about 2.7%. The sequencing input was peripheral blood mononuclear cells (PBMCs). The receptor's source is a man in his forties or fifties.

The CDR3 DNA reads TGTGCCAGCAGCTTAGGCCTACTAGCGGGAGGAGTGGATGAGCAGTTCTTC. It encodes CASSLGLLAGGVDEQFF. V usage is TRBV11-3 and J usage is TRBJ2-1, with 12 bases fitting TRBD2. V lost 1 base and J lost 8; bases outside the gene matches: 9. The CDR3 length is 17 residues. Germline V gene lookup returns CDR1 SGHNT and CDR2 YENEEA.